The 20 T cell receptor beta chains in this list originate from one sample, sequenced in a study of CD8 T cells in Susac syndrome. With random hexamers, reverse transcription was performed on about 0.45 to 1 ug of RNA. TCRdb reanalysed the immunoSEQ multiplex PCR reads using MiXCR and keeps one entry per CDR3 protein. The sample includes about 180,000 distinct CDR3 sequences, approximately 94% of them seen just once. The sample consisted of CD4+ T cells from PBMCs. These TCRs come from a human donor with Susac syndrome.

This chain links TRBV20-1 with TRBJ1-1, with D uncertain. Germline CDR1 reads DFQATT; CDR2 reads SNEGSKA (reference sequence). This CDR3 spans 14 amino acids. V gave up 4 bases and J gave up 0 bases, with 12 bases separating them. DNA for the CDR3: TGCAGTGCTACCCGCCCCGGGGTGAACACTGAAGCTTTCTTT. Translation: CSATRPGVNTEAFF.

The chain has TRBV30 and TRBJ1-1; D is possibly TRBD1 (6 bases). The CDR3 runs to 13 residues. Germline-derived CDR1 and CDR2 are GTSNPN and SVGIG (reference sequence). Trimming took 2 bases from V and 3 from J, leaving 10 bases between them. The DNA for the CDR3 is TGTGCCTGGAGTAAACAGGGTGACACTGAAGCTTTCTTT. The encoded protein is CAWSKQGDTEAFF.

This clonotype has just one count. The rearrangement joins TRBV9 to TRBJ2-3; 11 nucleotides match TRBD2. The CDR3 has 17 amino acids. Germline CDR1 and CDR2: SGDLS and YYNGEE. The J segment lost 6 bases and the V segment lost 3 bases, leaving 12 bases of the junction unmatched. CDR3 region: CASSADRLAGGFDTQYF. CDR3 DNA: TGTGCCAGCAGCGCAGATCGGCTAGCGGGGGGTTTCGATACGCAGTATTTT.

This sequence joins TRBV6-5 and TRBJ2-7; possibly TRBD2 for D (5 bases). The CDR3 length is 12 residues. The V end was cut by 8 bases, the J end by 4 bases, with 12 bases between. Germline V gives CDR1 MNHEY, CDR2 SVGAGI. The CDR3 coding sequence is TGTGCCAGCTCTACCGAGGGATACGAGCAGTACTTC. It specifies CASSTEGYEQYF.

The gene calls are TRBV3-1 and TRBJ1-3; a possible D gene is TRBD1 (5 bases). CDR1 and CDR2 from the germline V gene are LGHDT and YNNKEL (reference sequence). The CDR3 is made up of 12 amino acids. Trimming took 3 bases from V and 7 from J, leaving 7 bases between them. The DNA of the CDR3 is TGTGCCAGCAGCCACAGGGTTAACACCATATATTTT. This gives the protein CASSHRVNTIYF.

CDR3 coding DNA: TGTGCCTGGAACAACGGCAGGGGGAACACTGAAGCTTTCTTT. The encoded protein is CAWNNGRGNTEAFF. V usage is TRBV30 and J usage is TRBJ1-1; a weak D match, TRBD1 (6 bases). In germline, CDR1 is GTSNPN, CDR2 SVGIG (reference sequence). Trimming cost V 4 bases and J 1 base, with 13 bases left between them. This CDR3 spans 14 amino acids.

The chain is built from TRBV20-1 and TRBJ2-3; 8 nucleotides align to TRBD1. V dropped 5 bases and J dropped 3; count of bases not matched to a gene: 10. CDR3 length: 15 amino acids. The germline CDR1 and CDR2 sequences are DFQATT and SNEGSKA (reference sequence). The CDR3 DNA sequence: TGCAGTGCTCGGGGATGGGGACAGGTAACAGATACGCAGTATTTT. It encodes CSARGWGQVTDTQYF.

The chain carries TRBV18 and TRBJ2-1, with D tentatively TRBD1 (6 bases). Trimming removed 2 bases at V and 5 bases at J, with 10 bases between. The CDR3 is 14 amino acids. The germline CDR1 and CDR2 sequences are KGHSH and LQKENI. The chain's CDR3 is CASSPGQSNNEQFF. CDR3 coding DNA: TGTGCCAGCTCACCAGGACAGTCCAACAATGAGCAGTTCTTC.

The J gene is TRBJ2-3, the V gene TRBV12-3 or TRBV12-4; 7 bases fit TRBD1. The J segment lost 8 bases and the V segment lost 5 bases, leaving 4 bases of the junction unmatched. This CDR3 region has 12 residues. CDR3 coding DNA: TGTGCCAGCAGTCACCAGGGGGTTACGCAGTATTTT. Its protein product is CASSHQGVTQYF.

This clonotype was seen just once. The chain recombines TRBV29-1 with TRBJ1-1, with unresolved D. This CDR3 is built from 12 residues. The germline gives CDR1 SQVTM, CDR2 ANQGSEA. Trimming removed 4 bases from V and 1 base from J, with 7 bases in between. CDR3 sequence (DNA): TGCAGCGTTGGCCGAAGGAACACTGAAGCTTTCTTT. Amino acid sequence: CSVGRRNTEAFF.

The chain employs TRBV5-1 and TRBJ1-1; D gene uncertain. The CDR3 is made up of 14 amino acids. V was pared by 3 bases and J by 1 base, with 10 bases between. Germline values: CDR1 SGHRS, CDR2 YFSETQ. CDR3 DNA: TGCGCCAGCAGCTCCGGACGGACGAACACTGAAGCTTTCTTT. Translating gives CASSSGRTNTEAFF.

The chain joins TRBV29-1 to TRBJ1-5; no definite D call. The CDR3 length is 13 residues. CDR1 is SQVTM and CDR2 is ANQGSEA in the germline V gene. V dropped 5 bases and J dropped 7 bases, with 15 bases sitting between them. The chain's CDR3 is CSVSSIEGQPQHF. CDR3 nucleotide sequence: TGCAGCGTTAGCTCGATTGAGGGACAGCCCCAGCATTTT.

The chain recombines TRBV20-1 with TRBJ2-2; 7 bases align to TRBD1. The V segment lost 3 bases and the J segment 4 bases; nucleotides outside the gene matches: 2. This CDR3 spans 13 amino acids. The germline CDR1 and CDR2 sequences are DFQATT and SNEGSKA (reference sequence). CDR3 DNA: TGCAGTGCTAGGACAGGGCTCACCGGGGAGCTGTTTTTT. It yields the protein CSARTGLTGELFF.

This clonotype was seen only once. The chain couples TRBV24-1 to TRBJ2-1; tentative D call: TRBD1 (5 bases). Germline V gene sequence: CDR1 KGHDR, CDR2 SFDVKD. The CDR3 loop spans 12 amino acids. Trimming stripped 12 bases from V and 5 bases from J, with 13 bases between. CDR3 in amino acids: CASKGRDNEQFF. DNA of the CDR3: TGTGCCTCAAAAGGCAGGGACAATGAGCAGTTCTTC.

The chain links TRBV29-1 to TRBJ1-1; D not resolved. The germline gives CDR1 SQVTM, CDR2 ANQGSEA. The V end lost 8 bases, the J end lost 3 bases, and 10 bases lay between the germline ends. This CDR3 spans 11 amino acids. CDR3 in DNA: TGCAGCCCCCGGGGAGACACTGAAGCTTTCTTT. Protein: CSPRGDTEAFF. Looking up the rest from reference TRBV29-1 and TRBJ1-1 gives the full variable domain: SAVISQKPSRDICQRGTSLTIQCQVDSQVTMMFWYRQQPGQSLTLIATANQGSEATYESGFVIDKFPISRPNLTFSTLTVSNMSPEDSSIYLCSPRGDTEAFFGQGTRLTVV.

This rearrangement joins TRBV4-3 to TRBJ2-7; possible D gene TRBD1, 6 bases. Germline V gives CDR1 LGHNA, CDR2 YSLEER. V was clipped by 2 bases and J by 0 bases, with 14 bases between them. The CDR3 totals 16 residues. This CDR3 reads CASSQSSQGSSYEQYF. CDR3 sequence (DNA): TGCGCCAGCAGCCAATCCTCTCAGGGGAGCTCCTACGAGCAGTACTTC.

The chain employs TRBV18 and TRBJ1-1; D is uncertain. Trimming took 6 bases from V and 1 from J, leaving 12 bases between them. Germline CDR1 KGHSH, CDR2 LQKENI. The CDR3 loop spans 14 amino acids. In nucleotides, the CDR3 is TGTGCCAGCTCCAACACCGAGTCGAACACTGAAGCTTTCTTT. Translation: CASSNTESNTEAFF. Combining the CDR3 with reference TRBV18 and TRBJ1-1 gives the whole variable domain NAGVMQNPRHLVRRRGQEARLRCSPMKGHSHVYWYRQLPEEGLKFMVYLQKENIIDESGMPKERFSAEFPKEGPSILRIQQVVRGDSAAYFCASSNTESNTEAFFGQGTRLTVV.

The V call is TRBV4-2, the J call TRBJ1-4; no reliable D call. Trimming shortened V by 0 bases and J by 8 bases, and 4 bases separated the two germline ends. CDR1 and CDR2 from the germline V gene are LGHNA and YNFKEQ. CDR3 length equals 12 residues. CDR3 in DNA: TGTGCCAGCAGCCAAGATAAAGAAAAACTGTTTTTT. Translation: CASSQDKEKLFF.

The gene calls are TRBV3-1 and TRBJ1-1, with D possibly being TRBD1 (6 bases). The V end lost 7 bases, the J end lost 2 bases, and 11 bases lay between the germline ends. Germline CDR1 reads LGHDT; CDR2 reads YNNKEL (reference sequence). The CDR3 runs 13 residues. CDR3 sequence reads: CASTRGSNTEAFF. CDR3 sequence (DNA): TGTGCCAGCACCAGGGGCTCCAACACTGAAGCTTTCTTT.

This chain joins TRBV9 and TRBJ2-7; TRBD1 is a possible D gene (5 bases). Germline V gene lookup returns CDR1 SGDLS and CDR2 YYNGEE. Trimming stripped 3 bases from V and 6 bases from J, with 16 bases between. The length of the CDR3 is 14 residues. The chain's CDR3 is CASSASGKGSEQYF. The CDR3 nucleotides read TGTGCCAGCAGCGCCTCAGGGAAGGGTTCCGAGCAGTACTTC.